The clone carrying this T cell receptor (beta chain) was seen many times. Its antigen is unidentified. Trimming pared 4 bases from V and 0 bases from J, leaving 9 bases between. Germline lookup yields CDR1 LGHDT and CDR2 YNNKEL (reference sequence). The CDR3 is made up of 14 amino acids. The time point here: newly diagnosed GD, antithyroid drugs for less than 3 months. PBMC RNA was the source of the TCR library. This record comes from a study of regulatory T cells in long-lasting Graves disease. Points from the study as a whole: Relative to newly diagnosed Graves' patients, persistent ones had lower TCR diversity.

Libraries of TCR beta came from iRepertoire HTBI primers plus Arm-PCR of CDR3 regions. Via MiXCR, TCRdb re-called the multiplex PCR reads, giving one row per CDR3 protein. The sample includes approximately 560,000 distinct CDR3 sequences, roughly 15% of them seen just once. The same data also contributed to another study, on T cells in Graves' hyperthyroidism and ophthalmopathy.

The sequence was obtained from a man aged 18 to 30 with Graves disease. This chain uses TRBV3-1 with TRBJ1-1; D gene ambiguous. This sample comprised peripheral blood mononuclear cells (PBMCs), obtained at new diagnosis, from a patient treated with antithyroid drugs. This chain's CDR3 is CASSPSSVNTEAFF. CDR3 in DNA: TGTGCCAGCAGCCCCTCTTCAGTGAACACTGAAGCTTTCTTT.